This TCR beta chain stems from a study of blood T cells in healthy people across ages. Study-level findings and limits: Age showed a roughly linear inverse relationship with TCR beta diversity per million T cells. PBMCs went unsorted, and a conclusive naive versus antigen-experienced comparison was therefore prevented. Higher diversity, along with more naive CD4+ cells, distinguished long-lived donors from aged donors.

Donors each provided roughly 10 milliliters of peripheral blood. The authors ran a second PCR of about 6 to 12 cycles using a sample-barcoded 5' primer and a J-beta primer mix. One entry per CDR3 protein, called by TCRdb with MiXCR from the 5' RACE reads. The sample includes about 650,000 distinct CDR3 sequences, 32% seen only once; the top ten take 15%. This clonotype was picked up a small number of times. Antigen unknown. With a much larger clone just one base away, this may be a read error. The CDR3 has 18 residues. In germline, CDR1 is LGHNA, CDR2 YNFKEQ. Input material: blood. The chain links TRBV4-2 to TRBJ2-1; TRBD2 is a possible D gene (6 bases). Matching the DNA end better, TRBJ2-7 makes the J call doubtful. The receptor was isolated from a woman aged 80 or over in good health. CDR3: CASSQGSGSISSYNEQYF. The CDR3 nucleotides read TGTGCCAGCAGCCAAGGTAGCGGATCTATCAGCTCCTACAATGAGCAGTACTTC.